This T cell receptor (beta chain) came from a study of T-cell memory formation after mild COVID-19. Overall study findings and caveats: In pre-infection memory, a portion of responding clones appeared, which suggested that cross-reactive memory joined. What remained unconfirmed was the SARS-CoV-2 specificity of second-wave clones peaking on day 37. Clones that contracted from day 15 to 85 were balanced CD4/CD8, while later expanders leaned CD4+.

CDR3 size: 15 residues. Trimming pared 1 base from V and 4 bases from J, leaving 13 bases between. Per the germline V gene, CDR1 is LGHNA and CDR2 is YSLEER. Note on this clonotype: Its antigen is still unknown.

The 5'RACE method, run with constant-segment primers, produced TCR alpha and TCR beta cDNA libraries (carrying sample barcodes and UMIs). In TCRdb, the 5' RACE reads were re-called with MiXCR into one record per CDR3 protein. The table has around 80,000 distinct CDR3 sequences, about 13% seen once; the top ten hold less than 45%. The sequencing sample was made of PBMCs or a T cell subset sorted from them (not recorded which). The receptor comes from a young man who had mild COVID-19 (a few samples of this study predate the infection). Cell type and time point are not known. The V gene is TRBV4-3, the J gene TRBJ1-1; D might be TRBD1 (5 bases). DNA of the CDR3: TGCGCCAGCAGCCAAGTCCCTGGGGGTAGCACTGAAGCTTTCTTT. Translated: CASSQVPGGSTEAFF.